Each of the 19 T cell receptor beta chains below was sequenced from the same sample in a study of T cell responses to AZD1222 COVID-19 vaccine. This table comes from immunoSEQ multiplex PCR, and its TCRdb copy is limited to in-frame clones, with some not included. The data hold some 140,000 clones, with approximately 90% observed a single time. Specimen: peripheral blood, collected on day 0 of AZD1222 vaccination. The receptors derive from an adult in good health.

The chain carries TRBV7-9 and TRBJ1-4; possibly TRBD1 for D (5 bases). CDR1 and CDR2 from the germline V gene are SEHNR and FQNEAQ (reference sequence). CDR3 length: 14 residues. V was cut by 3 bases and J by 7 bases, with 12 bases left in between. In nucleotides, the CDR3 is TGTGCCAGCAGCTTGGGACGATCGGGTGAAAAACTGTTTTTT. It specifies CASSLGRSGEKLFF.

Only one count was recorded for this clone. This sequence joins TRBV30 and TRBJ1-6; maybe TRBD1 (6 bases). Germline V gene sequence: CDR1 GTSNPN, CDR2 SVGIG (reference sequence). CDR3 length: 14 residues. V gave up 5 bases and J gave up 5 bases, with 13 bases separating them. CDR3 sequence (DNA): TGTGCCTGGGGCGTGACAGGAAATAATTCACCCCTCCACTTT. Protein product: CAWGVTGNNSPLHF.

The DNA for the CDR3 is TGTGCCAGCAGCTCAGAAGGAGGGGGGTGGACCTACGAGCAGTACTTC. It specifies CASSSEGGGWTYEQYF. V usage is TRBV5-5 and J usage is TRBJ2-7; D could derive from TRBD1 or TRBD2 (6 bases each). V gave up 3 bases and J gave up 2 bases, with 18 bases separating them. The CDR3 covers 16 residues. Germline V gene data show CDR1 as SGHKS and CDR2 as YYEKEE (reference sequence). Drawing the rest from reference TRBV5-5 and TRBJ2-7, the complete variable domain is DAGVTQSPTHLIKTRGQQVTLRCSPISGHKSVSWYQQVLGQGPQFIFQYYEKEERGRGNFPDRFSARQFPNYSSELNVNALLLGDSALYLCASSSEGGGWTYEQYFGPGTRLTVT.

The V call is TRBV3-1 (or the pseudogene TRBV3-2), the J call TRBJ1-3; D is unclear. The CDR3 length is 16 residues. Looked up from germline, CDR1 is LGHDT and CDR2 is YNNKEL (reference sequence). V was clipped by 3 bases and J by 0 bases, with 12 bases between them. The CDR3 DNA reads TGTGCCAGCAGCCATTTATCCGGCTACTCTGGAAACACCATATATTTT. Its translation: CASSHLSGYSGNTIYF.

The rearrangement uses TRBV5-6 and TRBJ1-2, with a tentative D call TRBD1 (5 bases). This CDR3 spans 14 amino acids. V lost 5 bases and J lost 5, with 16 bases in between. CDR1 is SGHDT and CDR2 is YYEEEE in the germline V gene. DNA for the CDR3: TGTGCCAGCAGTCAGGGAATTCTAAGGTATGGCTACACCTTC. Translation gives CASSQGILRYGYTF.

The chain couples TRBV4-3 to TRBJ1-4; D may be TRBD1 (6 bases). Germline CDR1 and CDR2: LGHNA and YSLEER. The V and J ends lost 1 base and 6 bases respectively, with 15 bases between them. CDR3 length equals 16 residues. The CDR3 region has the DNA TGCGCCAGCAGCCAAGGTTTAGCAGGGGCTTATGAAAAACTGTTTTTT. Encoded protein: CASSQGLAGAYEKLFF.

The chain links TRBV12-3 or TRBV12-4 to TRBJ1-2, with D perhaps matching TRBD1 (5 bases). Trimming cost V 3 bases and J 7 bases, with 12 bases left between them. The CDR3 is 13 amino acids. The CDR3 coding sequence is TGTGCCAGCAGTTTTTTCCAGGGCTTTGGCTACACCTTC. Protein product: CASSFFQGFGYTF.

The rearrangement joins TRBV7-2 to TRBJ1-1; TRBD1 matches at 9 bases. CDR1 and CDR2 from the germline V gene are SGHTA and FQGNSA. V trimming: 1 base; J trimming: 5 bases; junction bases outside the gene matches: 5. This CDR3 is 15 amino acids long. CDR3 region: CASSLGGTGRTEAFF. CDR3 sequence (DNA): TGTGCCAGCAGCTTAGGGGGGACAGGGAGGACTGAAGCTTTCTTT.

This chain connects TRBV28 to TRBJ2-7; D gene ambiguous. The V end lost 3 bases, the J end lost 1 base, and 7 bases lay between the germline ends. The germline CDR1 and CDR2 sequences are MDHEN and SYDVKM. The CDR3 runs 13 residues. CDR3 in DNA: TGTGCCAGCAGTTTCGGTTTATCCTACGAGCAGTACTTC. Translating gives CASSFGLSYEQYF.

The chain uses TRBV10-3 and TRBJ1-1; no firm D call. The germline V gene has CDR1 ENHRY and CDR2 SYGVKD. CDR3 size: 15 residues. The V end was cut by 0 bases, the J end by 4 bases, with 12 bases between. For the CDR3, the DNA is TGTGCCATCAGTGAGTCGAGGAGAGGGATCACTGAAGCTTTCTTT. It codes for CAISESRRGITEAFF.

V is TRBV5-1 and J is TRBJ1-1, with D possibly being TRBD1 (5 bases). Per germline, CDR1 SGHRS and CDR2 YFSETQ. Trimming took 0 bases from V and 9 from J, leaving 18 bases between them. The CDR3 consists of 15 residues. CDR3 DNA sequence: TGCGCCAGCAGCTTGGCCTATCGTACCAGGGCCCAAGCTTTCTTT. Amino acid sequence: CASSLAYRTRAQAFF.

This rearrangement joins TRBV28 to TRBJ1-2; tentative D call: TRBD1 (5 bases). Germline loops: CDR1 MDHEN, CDR2 SYDVKM. Trimming removed 4 bases from V and 5 bases from J, with 20 bases in between. There are 16 residues in the CDR3. CDR3 DNA sequence: TGTGCCAGCAGTTCGGGACCTTTCGCGAGCCCATATGGCTACACCTTC. It specifies CASSSGPFASPYGYTF.

This clone was recorded only once. The chain links TRBV6-4 to TRBJ1-2; possible D gene TRBD1, 5 bases. Trimming took off 2 bases at V and 2 bases at J, with 12 bases between the two ends. The CDR3 spans 15 residues. From germline, CDR1 is MRHNA and CDR2 SNTAGT. The DNA of the CDR3 is TGTGCCAGCAGTGACGGGGCAGCCGGGAACTATGGCTACACCTTC. Translated: CASSDGAAGNYGYTF.

This rearrangement joins TRBV5-3 to TRBJ1-5; 8 bases are a match to TRBD1. TRBV5-3 is an open reading frame, and its role is uncertain. CDR3 length: 13 residues. V was pared by 10 bases and J by 7 bases, with 10 bases of the junction left unmatched. CDR3 region: CAGKGTGGQPQHF. In nucleotides, the CDR3 is TGTGCCGGGAAGGGGACAGGAGGCCAGCCCCAGCATTTT.

This clone was detected once. In nucleotides, the CDR3 is TGTGCCAGCAGCGGATCAGGGGCCCCCTCTGGAAACACCATATATTTT. Amino acid sequence: CASSGSGAPSGNTIYF. J is TRBJ1-3 and V is TRBV9; D perhaps matches TRBD1 (6 bases). The CDR3 is made up of 16 amino acids. The V gene lost 3 bases and the J gene lost 0 bases, with 13 bases spanning the gap. Germline V gene data show CDR1 as SGDLS and CDR2 as YYNGEE.

The chain has TRBV18 and TRBJ1-2; D is perhaps TRBD1 (6 bases). The CDR3 length is 14 residues. With 4 bases removed from V and 4 bases from J, the gap between germline ends came to 13 bases. Germline lookup yields CDR1 KGHSH and CDR2 LQKENI. The CDR3 loop is CASSRGDRSYGYTF. CDR3 coding DNA: TGTGCCAGCTCACGGGGCGACAGGAGCTATGGCTACACCTTC.

The chain couples TRBV21-1 to TRBJ1-2. TRBV21-1 is recorded as a pseudogene. The CDR3 covers 14 residues. The chain's CDR3 is CALPGDAERLGYTF. Written as DNA, the CDR3 is TGTGCCCTTCCGGGGGACGCCGAACGCCTCGGCTACACCTTC.

The chain couples TRBV15 to TRBJ1-5, with 9 nucleotides matching TRBD1. V was pared by 0 bases and J by 4 bases, with 4 bases of the junction left unmatched. Germline V CDR1 and CDR2: LNHNV, YYDKDF (reference sequence). The CDR3 sequence is 16 residues long. The CDR3 sequence: CATSRDRTGANQPQHF. The CDR3 nucleotides read TGTGCCACCAGCAGAGATCGGACAGGGGCAAATCAGCCCCAGCATTTT. The full variable domain, rest sourced from reference TRBV15 and TRBJ1-5, is DAMVIQNPRYQVTQFGKPVTLSCSQTLNHNVMYWYQQKSSQAPKLLFHYYDKDFNNEADTPDNFQSRRPNTSFCFLDIRSPGLGDTAMYLCATSRDRTGANQPQHFGDGTRLSIL.

This chain connects TRBV5-4 to TRBJ2-1; tentative D call: TRBD2 (5 bases). This CDR3 is 14 amino acids long. Germline assignment: CDR1 SGHNT and CDR2 YYREEE (reference sequence). Trimming shortened V by 2 bases and J by 7 bases, and 13 bases separated the two germline ends. The chain's CDR3 is CASSFRTSTNEQFF. Here the CDR3 DNA reads TGTGCCAGCAGCTTCCGGACTTCCACGAATGAGCAGTTCTTC.